Following are 20 T cell receptor beta chains from one sample sequenced in a study of blood T cells in healthy people across ages. The authors ran a second PCR of roughly 6 to 12 cycles using a sample-barcoded 5' primer and a J-beta primer mix. TCRdb re-analysed the 5' RACE reads in MiXCR, keeping a single row per CDR3 protein. Here the sample spans about 1 million distinct CDR3 sequences, under 45% being singletons. The sequenced sample was blood. The source is a woman aged 60 to 75 in good health.

This clonotype was seen more than once but under ten times. This sequence joins TRBV6-1 and TRBJ2-7; TRBD2 is a possible D gene (6 bases). CDR1 MNHNS and CDR2 SASEGT come from the germline V gene. V lost 1 base and J 2 bases, leaving 6 bases between the germline ends. This CDR3 is 13 amino acids long. The DNA of the CDR3 is TGTGCCAGCAGTGAAGGGACTACCTACGAGCAGTACTTC. Amino acid sequence: CASSEGTTYEQYF.

The chain couples TRBV5-1 to TRBJ1-5; 7 bases agree with TRBD1. The CDR3 contains 14 residues. Germline assignment: CDR1 SGHRS and CDR2 YFSETQ. The ends lost 4 bases at V and 5 bases at J; junction bases unmatched: 6. CDR3 protein: CASSLRQGDQPQHF. As DNA, the CDR3 is TGCGCCAGCAGCCTCCGACAGGGAGATCAGCCCCAGCATTTT.

There are many counts of this clonotype. The chain has TRBV12-3 or TRBV12-4 and TRBJ2-4; 7 bases match TRBD2. This CDR3 is built from 11 residues. The ends lost 10 bases at V and 7 bases at J; junction bases unmatched: 4. The CDR3 coding sequence is TGTGCCACGCGGGGGAGTAACATTCAGTACTTC. It encodes CATRGSNIQYF.

This clonotype has more than one count but fewer than ten. The gene calls are TRBV7-9 and TRBJ2-4, with TRBD1 matching over 8 bases. Germline V gene data show CDR1 as SEHNR and CDR2 as FQNEAQ (reference sequence). This CDR3 is 12 amino acids long. V shed 5 bases, J shed 9 bases, and the junction held 3 bases outside the gene matches. The CDR3 DNA follows: TGTGCCAGCAGCAGACAGGGGAGCATTCAGTACTTC. Its protein product is CASSRQGSIQYF. Variable domain in full (rest from reference TRBV7-9 and TRBJ2-4): DTGVSQNPRHKITKRGQNVTFRCDPISEHNRLYWYRQTLGQGPEFLTYFQNEAQLEKSRLLSDRFSAERPKGSFSTLEIQRTEQGDSAMYLCASSRQGSIQYFGAGTRLSVL.

This clonotype is a singleton in its sample. The chain recombines TRBV4-3 with TRBJ2-3, with D unclear. V was trimmed by 4 bases and J by 2 bases, leaving 10 bases between them. Germline-derived CDR1 and CDR2 are LGHNA and YSLEER. The CDR3 contains 14 residues. CDR3 coding DNA: TGCGCCAGCAGCCCGGATGCAAACACAGATACGCAGTATTTT. It specifies CASSPDANTDTQYF.

V gene TRBV12-5 combines with J gene TRBJ2-7; tentative D call: TRBD1 (5 bases). The V gene lost 3 bases and the J gene lost 5 bases, with 8 bases spanning the gap. Germline V gene lookup returns CDR1 LGHNT and CDR2 FRNRAP. This CDR3 contains 12 residues. The CDR3 protein is CASGFSRDEQYF. CDR3 sequence (DNA): TGTGCTAGTGGTTTTTCCAGGGACGAGCAGTACTTC. The whole variable domain, remainder taken from reference TRBV12-5 and TRBJ2-7, is DARVTQTPRHKVTEMGQEVTMRCQPILGHNTVFWYRQTMMQGLELLAYFRNRAPLDDSGMPKDRFSAEMPDATLATLKIQPSEPRDSAVYFCASGFSRDEQYFGPGTRLTVT.

The V call is TRBV6-5, the J call TRBJ2-7, with D possibly being TRBD1 or TRBD2 (5 bases each). Germline-derived CDR1 and CDR2 are MNHEY and SVGAGI. V shed 5 bases and J shed 4 bases, with 18 bases lying between them. The CDR3 is 15 amino acids. The CDR3 is CASSPQAWGSYEQYF. CDR3 DNA sequence: TGTGCCAGCAGTCCCCAGGCGTGGGGGTCGTACGAGCAGTACTTC.

As concerns this clonotype: The junction shows a germline mismatch at one end, possibly a read error. The V and J genes are TRBV9 and TRBJ2-5; a possible D gene is TRBD2 (5 bases). This CDR3 has 14 residues. The germline gives CDR1 SGDLS, CDR2 YYNGEE. This CDR3 is CAGSVGGGVETQYF. The DNA of the CDR3 is TGTGCCGGCAGCGTCGGCGGAGGAGTGGAGACCCAGTACTTC.

A few counts support this clonotype. This chain uses TRBV29-1 with TRBJ2-6; D is ambiguous. CDR1 is SQVTM, CDR2 ANQGSEA, per germline. The CDR3 contains 15 residues. V lost 1 base and J lost 0, with 7 bases in between. The DNA of the CDR3 is TGCAGCGTTGAAGCGGACCTCTCTGGGGCCAACGTCCTGACTTTC. Translating gives CSVEADLSGANVLTF. The full variable domain, with the rest looked up from reference TRBV29-1 and TRBJ2-6, is SAVISQKPSRDICQRGTSLTIQCQVDSQVTMMFWYRQQPGQSLTLIATANQGSEATYESGFVIDKFPISRPNLTFSTLTVSNMSPEDSSIYLCSVEADLSGANVLTFGAGSRLTVL.

This clonotype was counted a few times. The chain has TRBV5-1 and TRBJ2-1, with TRBD2 identical over 9 bases. The V gene end was trimmed by 4 bases and the J gene end by 5 bases; junction bases not matched to a gene: 10. Germline V CDR1 and CDR2: SGHRS, YFSETQ. The CDR3 is 16 amino acids. The CDR3 here is CASSPPASGNNNEQFF. CDR3 DNA sequence: TGCGCCAGCAGCCCCCCGGCTAGCGGGAACAACAATGAGCAGTTCTTC.

The chain couples TRBV4-1 to TRBJ2-2, with D perhaps being TRBD1 or TRBD2 (6 bases each). Germline loops: CDR1 MGHRA, CDR2 YSYEKL. V was cut by 1 base and J by 8 bases, with 14 bases left in between. CDR3 length equals 15 residues. The CDR3 reads CASSQAGRGEGELFF. CDR3 coding DNA: TGCGCCAGCAGCCAAGCGGGTAGGGGGGAAGGGGAGCTGTTTTTT.

The chain combines TRBV2 with TRBJ2-4; the D gene is possibly TRBD2 (6 bases). V dropped 2 bases and J dropped 1 base, with 12 bases sitting between them. Germline V CDR1 and CDR2: SNHLY, FYNNEI. This CDR3 has 16 residues. The CDR3 protein is CASSEQGGVAKNIQYF. In nucleotides, the CDR3 is TGTGCCAGCAGTGAACAGGGCGGGGTGGCCAAAAACATTCAGTACTTC.

In this sample, this clonotype turned up once. With a much larger clone just one base away, this may be a read error. The genes are TRBV9 and TRBJ2-4; possibly TRBD2 for D (5 bases). This CDR3 comprises 16 residues. Germline V gives CDR1 SGDLS, CDR2 YYNGEE. This chain's CDR3 is CTSSVGLEVGKNIQYF. As DNA, the CDR3 is TGTACCAGCAGCGTAGGGTTGGAGGTCGGCAAAAACATTCAGTACTTC.

The chain is built from TRBV7-6 and TRBJ1-1; TRBD1 matches at 8 bases. CDR1 and CDR2 (germline): SGHVS, FNYEAQ. The CDR3 runs 15 residues. J lost 4 bases, V lost 1 base, and 5 bases had no gene match. DNA for the CDR3: TGTGCCAGCAGCTTAGGGGCTACAGGGGGCACTGAAGCTTTCTTT. This gives the protein CASSLGATGGTEAFF.

The V gene is TRBV11-2, the J gene TRBJ2-1, with 14 bases fitting TRBD2. The germline CDR1 and CDR2 sequences are SGHAT and FQNNGV. The CDR3 is 17 residues long. J lost 7 bases, V lost 4 bases, and 9 bases had no gene match. CDR3 sequence: CASSWTSGRTLWNEQFF. CDR3 nucleotides: TGTGCCAGCAGCTGGACTAGCGGGAGGACCCTGTGGAATGAGCAGTTCTTC.

The V and J genes are TRBV28 and TRBJ2-4, with D perhaps matching TRBD1 (6 bases). Germline V gene sequence: CDR1 MDHEN, CDR2 SYDVKM. V lost 6 bases and J 2 bases, leaving 11 bases between the germline ends. This CDR3 region has 14 residues. The CDR3 sequence: CASSPGVPKNIQYF. Written as DNA, the CDR3 is TGTGCCAGCAGCCCAGGGGTTCCCAAAAACATTCAGTACTTC.

The DNA for the CDR3 is TGTGCCAGCAGTTTTGGCCAGCCATCCGACAGGGGAAACTATGGCTACACCTTC. Translation: CASSFGQPSDRGNYGYTF. V is TRBV28 and J is TRBJ1-2; 8 bases line up with TRBD1. Germline V gene lookup returns CDR1 MDHEN and CDR2 SYDVKM. The CDR3 runs 18 residues. The J segment lost 2 bases and the V segment lost 3 bases, leaving 14 bases of the junction unmatched.

This sequence joins TRBV2 and TRBJ2-4; D unclear. In germline, CDR1 is SNHLY, CDR2 FYNNEI. Trimming shortened V by 6 bases and J by 0 bases, and 12 bases separated the two germline ends. The CDR3 extends over 15 amino acids. The CDR3 DNA sequence: TGTGCCAGCAGGCTAGGGCTTATAGCCAAAAACATTCAGTACTTC. Translating it yields CASRLGLIAKNIQYF.

This clonotype came up a few times. The chain combines TRBV11-2 with TRBJ2-4, with D unresolved. V was trimmed by 5 bases and J by 7 bases, leaving 15 bases between them. The CDR3 covers 14 residues. CDR1 is SGHAT, CDR2 FQNNGV, per germline. The DNA for the CDR3 is TGTGCCAGCAGCCCCTCGGGTAGTACCAACATTCAGTACTTC. It translates to CASSPSGSTNIQYF.

This chain uses TRBV24-1 with TRBJ2-3, with 8 bases matching TRBD1. The CDR3 has 17 residues. CDR1 KGHDR and CDR2 SFDVKD come from the germline V gene. V lost 9 bases to trimming and J lost 2 bases; unmatched junction nucleotides: 15. In nucleotides, the CDR3 is TGTGCCACCGGCAACCAGGACAGGGAAGATTACACAGATACGCAGTATTTT. Translating it yields CATGNQDREDYTDTQYF.